This note documents a single T cell receptor beta chain sequence. In the authors' methods: Scientists estimated how many nucleated cells there were by amplifying reference gene primers. Produced via immunoSEQ multiplex PCR; TCRdb's table is partial and in-frame only. V, J and clone size are taken as reported in that table, and D and trimming were inferred from the DNA itself. The data contain fewer than 110,000 clones, more than 80% of them singletons. The sample comes from a study of blood T cell repertoires in COVID-19. Turning to the study itself: The samples span acute and convalescent COVID-19 from the United States, Italy and Spain. Sample material is recorded as cDNA or gDNA derived from T cells, B-cell-depleted T cells, or PBMCs.

Sequenced material: peripheral blood. This TCR derives from a human donor in a cohort sampled during active COVID-19.

CDR3 DNA sequence: TGCGCCAGCAGCCAAGAGAGGGTCCAGGTAGGAGGCTACACCTTC. This sequence encodes CASSQERVQVGGYTF. J is TRBJ1-2 and V is TRBV4-3; no clear D. The CDR3 is made up of 15 amino acids. Per the germline V gene, CDR1 is LGHNA and CDR2 is YSLEER. V lost 0 bases, J lost 8 bases, and 16 bases lay in between.